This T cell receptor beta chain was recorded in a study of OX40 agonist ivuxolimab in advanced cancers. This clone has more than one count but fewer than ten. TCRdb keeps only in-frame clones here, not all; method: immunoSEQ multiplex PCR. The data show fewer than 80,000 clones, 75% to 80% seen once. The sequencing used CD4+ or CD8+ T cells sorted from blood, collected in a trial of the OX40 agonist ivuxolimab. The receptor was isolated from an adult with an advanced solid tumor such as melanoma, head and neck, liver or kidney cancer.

DNA of the CDR3: TGTGCCAGCAGCGGAGACGACAGGCTGCGGAACATTCAGTACTTC. Its protein product is CASSGDDRLRNIQYF. The V gene is TRBV5-4, the J gene TRBJ2-4; perhaps TRBD1 as D (6 bases). Germline V gives CDR1 SGHNT, CDR2 YYREEE (reference sequence). The CDR3 runs to 15 residues. V was pared by 4 bases and J by 7 bases, with 18 bases between.